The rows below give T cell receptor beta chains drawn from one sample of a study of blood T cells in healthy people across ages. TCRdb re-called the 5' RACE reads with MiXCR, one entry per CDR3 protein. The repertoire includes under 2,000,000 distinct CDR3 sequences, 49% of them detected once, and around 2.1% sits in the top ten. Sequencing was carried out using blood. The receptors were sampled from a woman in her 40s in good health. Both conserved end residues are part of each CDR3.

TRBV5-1	CASSLISGQGNSPLHF
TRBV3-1	CASSQDGSGGARPYETQYF
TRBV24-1	CARGRDRQGYNEQFF
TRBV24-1	CATSDLGTGLINEQFF
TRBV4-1	CASSQDLGGLAGYNEQFF
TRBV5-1	CASSWGTNLYNEQFF
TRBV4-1	CASSRPPGAGGFTDTQYF
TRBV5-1	CASRRTSGPYTDTQYF
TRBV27	CASSFDPDRVFKGNEQFF
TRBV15	CATSRDIRLAGELFF
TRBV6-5	CASKRQSVQETQYF
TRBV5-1	CASSFTAGSSYNEQYF
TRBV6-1	CASRNRHGQASGANVLTF
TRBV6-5	CASSAMTGLVGYTF
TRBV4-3	CASSQWTGGGEQYF
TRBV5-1	CASSLGGTIQFF
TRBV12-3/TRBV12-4	CASSPLAGGPETQYF
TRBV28	CASSRGTVAANVLTF
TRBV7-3	CASSVTGEETQYF
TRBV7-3	CASSLYVEQGSYNEQFF
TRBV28	CASSRLGTGGYEQYF
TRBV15	CATSRRRTGGRGYF
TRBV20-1	CSAREAERRIQETQYF
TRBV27	CASSSGQGVWKQYF
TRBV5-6	CASSLSGRGVLDTQYF
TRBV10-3	CAIRGLWAGLHNEQFF
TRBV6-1	CASSVGADYGYTF
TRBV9	CASSVEAGSANYGYTF
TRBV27	CASSAAASGGMETQYF